This entry lists 4 T cell receptor beta chains sequenced from one sample in a study of T cell repertoires in cytomegalovirus infection. TCRdb reprocessed the reads with MiXCR, giving one entry per CDR3 protein. Of about 400,000 distinct CDR3 sequences listed, 15% to 20% are singletons. Sequencing used PBMCs. The receptor set was obtained from a human donor in good health (CMV status not recorded). Some clones in this sample may be carry-over from other donors' samples.

Here the CDR3 DNA reads TGTGCCAGCTCACCGGGAGCGAGGTACGGGCTGTTCTTC. The encoded protein is CASSPGARYGLFF. V gene TRBV18 combines with J gene TRBJ2-1; tentative D call: TRBD2 (5 bases). V was shortened by 3 bases and J by 15 bases, with 18 bases between the two germline ends. There are 13 residues in the CDR3. The V gene's germline CDR1 is KGHSH and CDR2 LQKENI.

This clonotype was recorded a few times. The germline gene is not matched at one end of the junction; a read error may be the cause. The chain joins TRBV12-3 or TRBV12-4 to TRBJ2-2; 10 nucleotides match TRBD1. CDR3 size: 15 residues. The CDR3 DNA reads as TGTGCCAGCAGCCCGGGACAGGGGAACGCCGGGGAGCTGTTTTTT. Residues: CASSPGQGNAGELFF.

This clonotype was seen more than once but under ten times. The genes are TRBV6-2 or TRBV6-3 and TRBJ2-1; D is possibly TRBD1 (6 bases). CDR1 and CDR2 from the germline V gene are MNHEY and SVGEGT. The CDR3 runs to 14 residues. Trimming shortened V by 7 bases and J by 7 bases, and 17 bases separated the two germline ends. The CDR3 region is CASTTQLQGNEQFF. DNA for the CDR3: TGTGCCAGCACTACTCAATTACAGGGTAATGAGCAGTTCTTC.

The chain employs TRBV10-3 and TRBJ2-5; D is undetermined. The CDR3 runs 15 residues. V was trimmed by 0 bases and J by 4 bases, leaving 12 bases between them. From germline, CDR1 is ENHRY and CDR2 SYGVKD. CDR3 region: CAISESGGGRETQYF. The CDR3, as DNA: TGTGCCATCAGTGAGTCAGGTGGCGGCCGAGAGACCCAGTACTTC.